This passage covers 30 T cell receptor beta chains from one sample sequenced in a study of blood T cell repertoires in COVID-19 (dated by TCRdb to 2018 to 2020). Library prep was done by the immunoSEQ multiplex PCR assay. Here the immuneACCESS table is served through TCRdb, limited to in-frame sequences with V and J called. Missing clones are a known gap in these copies; in checked studies unresolved V genes cover under half, and the rest lacks a known reason. The table for this sample lists around 150,000 clones; just over 85% of them were counted only once. Approximately 3.5% of the sample is in the top ten clones. Sequencing input: peripheral blood. The receptors stem from an older man with acute or convalescent COVID-19.

The V gene is TRBV6-1, the J gene TRBJ2-1; D call uncertain. CDR3 length: 15 residues. Germline assignment: CDR1 MNHNS and CDR2 SASEGT. The V gene lost 2 bases and the J gene lost 0 bases, with 8 bases spanning the gap. The CDR3, as DNA: TGTGCCAGCAGTGAAAAGAGCTTCTCCTACAATGAGCAGTTCTTC. Translating it yields CASSEKSFSYNEQFF.

This sequence joins TRBV9 and TRBJ1-5, with D possibly TRBD1 on 5 matching bases. The CDR3 contains 14 residues. Trimming shortened V by 1 base and J by 8 bases, and 13 bases separated the two germline ends. From germline, CDR1 is SGDLS and CDR2 YYNGEE. CDR3 amino acids: CASSVMEGGEPQHF. CDR3 sequence (DNA): TGTGCCAGCAGCGTAATGGAGGGAGGGGAGCCCCAGCATTTT.

V gene TRBV7-2 combines with J gene TRBJ2-7; 7 bases align to TRBD2. Germline-derived CDR1 and CDR2 are SGHTA and FQGNSA. V lost 2 bases to trimming and J lost 3 bases; unmatched junction nucleotides: 7. This CDR3 has 15 residues. CDR3 sequence: CASSLQTASGYEQYF. The CDR3 DNA reads as TGTGCCAGCAGCTTACAAACGGCTAGCGGCTACGAGCAGTACTTC.

This chain uses TRBV4-3 with TRBJ1-1; the D is unclear. Germline CDR1 and CDR2: LGHNA and YSLEER. This CDR3 comprises 15 residues. Trimming cost V 1 base and J 0 bases, with 9 bases left between them. This chain's CDR3 is CASSQGSDLNTEAFF. The CDR3 DNA is TGCGCCAGCAGCCAAGGGAGTGATCTGAACACTGAAGCTTTCTTT.

This chain links TRBV27 with TRBJ1-2; 9 positions agree with TRBD1. CDR3 size: 13 residues. Germline trimming cut 6 bases from V and 1 base from J; bases unmatched to any gene: 0. CDR1 is MNHEY, CDR2 SMNVEV, per germline (reference sequence). This CDR3 reads CASRTGGNYGYTF. CDR3 coding DNA: TGTGCCAGCAGGACAGGGGGTAACTATGGCTACACCTTC.

The chain couples TRBV5-1 to TRBJ2-1; D remains unclear. From germline, CDR1 is SGHRS and CDR2 YFSETQ. This CDR3 has 16 amino acids. The V gene lost 2 bases and the J gene lost 0 bases, with 12 bases spanning the gap. CDR3: CASSFGPSNSYNEQFF. CDR3 DNA sequence: TGCGCCAGCAGCTTTGGGCCTTCAAACTCCTACAATGAGCAGTTCTTC.

The J gene is TRBJ1-2, the V gene TRBV6-5; TRBD1 matches at 8 bases. The CDR3 is made up of 13 amino acids. J gave up 4 bases and V 8 bases, and 6 bases lay outside the gene matches. The germline V gene has CDR1 MNHEY and CDR2 SVGAGI. For the CDR3, the DNA is TGTGCCAGCTACACGGGACAGGTCTATGGCTACACCTTC. It yields the protein CASYTGQVYGYTF.

The chain employs TRBV3-1 (or the pseudogene TRBV3-2) and TRBJ2-5; 7 positions match TRBD2. Per germline, CDR1 LGHDT and CDR2 YNNKEL (reference sequence). J gave up 3 bases and V 0 bases, and 1 base lay outside the gene matches. The CDR3 contains 14 residues. This CDR3 reads CASSQEGREETQYF. The CDR3 DNA reads TGTGCCAGCAGCCAAGAGGGGAGGGAAGAGACCCAGTACTTC.

For the CDR3, the DNA is TGCGCCAGCAGCTTGGCCGGTGCAAGTAGAGCTTTCTTT. Residues: CASSLAGASRAFF. V is TRBV5-1 and J is TRBJ1-1; D not certain. Germline V CDR1 and CDR2: SGHRS, YFSETQ. The CDR3 extends over 13 amino acids. Trimming pared 0 bases from V and 10 bases from J, leaving 13 bases between.

This chain links TRBV18 with TRBJ1-5; D uncertain. The V and J ends lost 6 bases and 2 bases respectively, with 5 bases between them. This CDR3 spans 12 amino acids. Germline loops: CDR1 KGHSH, CDR2 LQKENI. The CDR3 here is CASSNGNQPQHF. CDR3 DNA: TGTGCCAGCTCCAATGGCAATCAGCCCCAGCATTTT.

This sequence joins TRBV7-3 and TRBJ1-1, with D perhaps TRBD1 (6 bases). V lost 5 bases and J lost 6, with 16 bases in between. CDR3 length: 14 amino acids. The V gene's germline CDR1 is SGHTA and CDR2 FQGTGA. CDR3 sequence: CASSPDSRGSEAFF. CDR3 nucleotide sequence: TGTGCCAGCAGCCCGGACAGCCGGGGTTCTGAAGCTTTCTTT.

The chain uses TRBV14 and TRBJ1-4; D may be TRBD1 (5 bases). Per germline, CDR1 SGHDN and CDR2 FVKESK. Between the trimmed V and J ends, which lost 5 bases and 3 bases, there was a span of 13 bases. The CDR3 length is 15 residues. The DNA of the CDR3 is TGTGCCAGCAGCAGAGCGACGGGGGCTAATGAAAAACTGTTTTTT. Amino acids: CASSRATGANEKLFF.

This clone came up once. The gene calls are TRBV7-2 and TRBJ2-3, with D possibly being TRBD2 (5 bases). Germline V gene data show CDR1 as SGHTA and CDR2 as FQGNSA. V gave up 5 bases and J gave up 2 bases, with 14 bases separating them. CDR3 length: 15 residues. The CDR3 protein is CASSPVGANTDTQYF. The CDR3 DNA sequence: TGTGCCAGCAGCCCAGTGGGAGCTAACACAGATACGCAGTATTTT.

This chain joins TRBV29-1 and TRBJ2-1; TRBD1 agrees at 8 bases. Germline CDR1 reads SQVTM; CDR2 reads ANQGSEA. Trimming took 7 bases from V and 2 from J; bases not matched to a gene: 10. The CDR3 consists of 15 residues. The CDR3 here is CSAGTGDPTYNEQFF. DNA for the CDR3: TGCAGCGCCGGGACAGGCGATCCCACCTACAATGAGCAGTTCTTC.

The J gene is TRBJ2-1, the V gene TRBV14; D might be TRBD2 (6 bases). V lost 0 bases to trimming and J lost 9 bases, with 9 bases between them. Germline CDR1 and CDR2: SGHDN and FVKESK. This CDR3 comprises 13 residues. The CDR3, as DNA: TGTGCCAGCAGCCAAGAAGGAGGGCTTGAGCAGTTCTTC. It yields the protein CASSQEGGLEQFF.

The chain couples TRBV11-3 to TRBJ2-1; D might be TRBD2 (5 bases). The germline gives CDR1 SGHNT, CDR2 YENEEA. The CDR3 runs 16 residues. V was trimmed by 5 bases and J by 4 bases, leaving 18 bases between them. The CDR3 region has the DNA TGTGCCAGCAGCCCCACTAGAGGTTTGACGTACAATGAGCAGTTCTTC. Translated, it gives CASSPTRGLTYNEQFF.

The chain joins TRBV19 to TRBJ2-1; 10 positions agree with TRBD1. Germline V lookup: CDR1 LNHDA, CDR2 SQIVND (reference sequence). Trimming cost V 5 bases and J 7 bases; bases outside gene matches: 8. This CDR3 is 15 amino acids long. The chain's CDR3 is CASSSRQGARNEQFF. For the CDR3, the DNA is TGTGCCAGTAGTTCAAGACAGGGGGCGCGGAATGAGCAGTTCTTC.

The chain combines TRBV29-1 with TRBJ2-3, with 8 bases aligning to TRBD2. After removal of 6 bases from V and 3 bases from J, the junction contained 5 bases not matched to a gene. The CDR3 loop spans 13 amino acids. The V gene's germline CDR1 is SQVTM and CDR2 ANQGSEA. In DNA, the CDR3 is TGCAGCGTGGTAGCGGGACCTACAGATACGCAGTATTTT. Its translation is CSVVAGPTDTQYF.

With regard to this clone: One end of the junction fails to match germline, which may point to a read error. The CDR3 here is CASSQPDRGGHF. The DNA of the CDR3 is TGTGCCAGCAGCCAACCGGACAGGGGCGGACATTTT. The chain carries TRBV16 and TRBJ1-3; 9 positions agree with TRBD1. There are 12 residues in the CDR3. The germline gives CDR1 KGHSY, CDR2 FQNENV.

The rearrangement joins TRBV28 to TRBJ2-7; unclear D gene. Trimming removed 3 bases from V and 0 bases from J, with 18 bases in between. The CDR3 has 17 residues. Germline assignment: CDR1 MDHEN and CDR2 SYDVKM. CDR3 sequence reads: CASSLRLQALNSYEQYF. The DNA of the CDR3 is TGTGCCAGCAGTTTGCGCCTCCAGGCCCTCAACTCCTACGAGCAGTACTTC.

This chain connects TRBV6-5 to TRBJ2-3; 7 nucleotides align to TRBD1. CDR3 length equals 14 residues. Germline V gives CDR1 MNHEY, CDR2 SVGAGI. V dropped 7 bases and J dropped 0; count of bases not matched to a gene: 4. This CDR3 reads CASKSGQSTDTQYF. The CDR3 DNA reads TGTGCCAGCAAATCGGGACAGAGCACAGATACGCAGTATTTT.

This chain connects TRBV28 to TRBJ1-5, with TRBD1 identical over 10 bases. V shed 3 bases and J 7 bases; nucleotides not matched to a gene: 9. Germline V gene data show CDR1 as MDHEN and CDR2 as SYDVKM. This CDR3 is built from 16 residues. CDR3 bases: TGTGCCAGCAGTTTGGACAGGGGGAGCCATGGCCAGCCCCAGCATTTT. Translating gives CASSLDRGSHGQPQHF.

The chain combines TRBV9 with TRBJ2-1; weak D call: TRBD2 (6 bases). CDR1 and CDR2 from the germline V gene are SGDLS and YYNGEE. V lost 4 bases, J lost 7 bases, and 12 bases lay in between. This CDR3 is 13 amino acids long. The CDR3 DNA reads as TGTGCCAGCAGCCCAGCGGGCCTGAATGAGCAGTTCTTC. The encoded protein is CASSPAGLNEQFF.

The V call is TRBV19, the J call TRBJ1-1; the match to TRBD1 covers 8 bases. Germline V gene sequence: CDR1 LNHDA, CDR2 SQIVND (reference sequence). After removal of 8 bases from V and 0 bases from J, the junction contained 8 bases not matched to a gene. The CDR3 sequence is 15 residues long. The CDR3 DNA follows: TGTGCCAGTTCGGACAGGGCCCGAATGAACACTGAAGCTTTCTTT. Translating gives CASSDRARMNTEAFF.

The chain's CDR3 is CASTRIQGSQPQHF. DNA for the CDR3: TGTGCCAGCACCAGAATACAGGGTTCTCAGCCCCAGCATTTT. V gene TRBV6-5 combines with J gene TRBJ1-5, with D possibly matching TRBD1 (6 bases). Trimming took off 7 bases at V and 6 bases at J, with 16 bases between the two ends. Germline assignment: CDR1 MNHEY and CDR2 SVGAGI. This CDR3 comprises 14 residues.

This clone was observed a handful of times. J is TRBJ2-1 and V is TRBV6-1, with TRBD2 matching over 11 bases. The CDR3 contains 16 residues. Germline CDR1 is MNHNS and CDR2 is SASEGT. The V gene end was trimmed by 1 base and the J gene end by 5 bases; junction bases not matched to a gene: 4. CDR3 nucleotides: TGTGCCAGCAGTGAAGTTCCGGGACTAGCGGACAATGAGCAGTTCTTC. This codes for CASSEVPGLADNEQFF.

A few counts support this clone. This chain connects TRBV6-1 to TRBJ2-2, with TRBD2 identical over 12 bases. The CDR3 covers 15 residues. CDR1 is MNHNS, CDR2 SASEGT, per germline. Trimming at V came to 3 bases and at J to 6 bases, leaving 2 bases not matched to a gene. The CDR3 loop is CASSETSGRPGELFF. The CDR3 nucleotides read TGTGCCAGCAGTGAGACTAGCGGGAGACCCGGGGAGCTGTTTTTT.

The J gene is TRBJ2-3, the V gene TRBV28; possible D gene TRBD1, 6 bases. This CDR3 spans 15 amino acids. The V end lost 2 bases, the J end lost 4 bases, and 13 bases lay between the germline ends. Germline V gene data show CDR1 as MDHEN and CDR2 as SYDVKM. The CDR3 loop reads CASSLKGVGPDTQYF. CDR3 bases: TGTGCCAGCAGTTTAAAGGGGGTGGGTCCAGATACGCAGTATTTT.

This clone was detected only a few times. This chain joins TRBV6-6 and TRBJ1-5; TRBD1 is a possible D gene (5 bases). This CDR3 has 14 residues. Trimming removed 2 bases at V and 3 bases at J, with 8 bases between. Per the germline V gene, CDR1 is MNHNY and CDR2 is SVGAGI (reference sequence). This CDR3 reads CASSYAGSNQPQHF. The CDR3 DNA follows: TGTGCCAGCAGTTACGCAGGGTCCAATCAGCCCCAGCATTTT.

The rearrangement uses TRBV10-3 and TRBJ2-7, with D maybe TRBD1 (6 bases). The V end lost 6 bases, the J end lost 5 bases, and 11 bases lay between the germline ends. The CDR3 spans 12 residues. Germline loops: CDR1 ENHRY, CDR2 SYGVKD. The CDR3 spells CAISPGHNEQYF. The CDR3, as DNA: TGTGCCATCAGCCCGGGACACAACGAGCAGTACTTC.